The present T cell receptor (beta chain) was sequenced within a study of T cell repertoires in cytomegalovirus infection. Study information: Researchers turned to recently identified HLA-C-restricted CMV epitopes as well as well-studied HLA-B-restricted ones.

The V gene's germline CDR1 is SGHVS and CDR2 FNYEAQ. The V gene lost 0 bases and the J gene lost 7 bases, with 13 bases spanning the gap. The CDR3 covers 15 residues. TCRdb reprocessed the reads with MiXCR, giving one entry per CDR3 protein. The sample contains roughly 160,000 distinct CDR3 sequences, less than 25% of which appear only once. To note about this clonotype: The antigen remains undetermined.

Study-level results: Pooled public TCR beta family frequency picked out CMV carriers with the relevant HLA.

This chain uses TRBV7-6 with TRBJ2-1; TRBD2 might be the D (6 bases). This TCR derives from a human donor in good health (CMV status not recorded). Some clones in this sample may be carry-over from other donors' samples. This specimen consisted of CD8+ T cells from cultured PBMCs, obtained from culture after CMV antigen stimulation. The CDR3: CASSLARGLGNEQFF. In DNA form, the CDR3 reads TGTGCCAGCAGCTTAGCGCGGGGACTCGGGAATGAGCAGTTCTTC.